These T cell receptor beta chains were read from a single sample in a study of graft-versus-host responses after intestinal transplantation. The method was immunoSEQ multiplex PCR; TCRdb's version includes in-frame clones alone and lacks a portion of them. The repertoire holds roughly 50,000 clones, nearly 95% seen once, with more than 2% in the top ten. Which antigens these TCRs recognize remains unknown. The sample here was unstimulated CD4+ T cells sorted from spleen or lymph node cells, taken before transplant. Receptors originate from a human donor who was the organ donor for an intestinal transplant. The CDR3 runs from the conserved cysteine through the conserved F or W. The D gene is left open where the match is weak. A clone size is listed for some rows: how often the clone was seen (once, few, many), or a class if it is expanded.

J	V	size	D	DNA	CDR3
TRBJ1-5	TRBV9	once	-	TGTGCCAGCAGCGCAGATAACAGGGCTAATCAGCCCCAGCATTTT	CASSADNRANQPQHF
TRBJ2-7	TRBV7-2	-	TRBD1	TGTGCCAGCAGCTTCCAGACAGGGCCATCCTACGAGCAGTACTTC	CASSFQTGPSYEQYF
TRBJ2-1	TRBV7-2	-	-	TGTGCCAGCAGCTTAGCGGGGATTTACCGAACCTCCTACAATGAGCAGTTCTTC	CASSLAGIYRTSYNEQFF
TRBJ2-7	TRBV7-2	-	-	TGTGCCAGCAGCTTACAGGCCGGATACGAGCAGTACTTC	CASSLQAGYEQYF
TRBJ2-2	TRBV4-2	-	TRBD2	TGTGCCAGCGCTGGGGTGGCGGGAGCAAGAACCGGGGAGCTGTTTTTT	CASAGVAGARTGELFF
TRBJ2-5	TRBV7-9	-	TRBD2	TGTGCCAGCAGCTCTGGACTAGCGACGGAGACCCAGTACTTC	CASSSGLATETQYF
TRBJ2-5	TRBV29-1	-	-	TGCAGCGGTGATGAGGTCCGGGGGGAGACCCAGTACTTC	CSGDEVRGETQYF
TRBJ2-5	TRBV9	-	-	TGTGCCAGCAGCGCCCGGAGCTCCCAAGAGACCCAGTACTTC	CASSARSSQETQYF
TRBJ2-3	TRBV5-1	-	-	TGCGCCAGCAGCTGGATTGGCGGGACGGGGACAGATACGCAGTATTTT	CASSWIGGTGTDTQYF
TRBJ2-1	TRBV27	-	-	TGTGCCAGCAGTTTAGGGGGGACGACCTACAATGAGCAGTTCTTC	CASSLGGTTYNEQFF
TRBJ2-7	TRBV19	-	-	TGTGCCAGTAGTATAGTTTCAGGCGGGAACTACGAGCAGTACTTC	CASSIVSGGNYEQYF
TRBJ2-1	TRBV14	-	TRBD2	TGTGCCAGCAGCCCCACTAGCGGCCCCTACAATGAGCAGTTCTTC	CASSPTSGPYNEQFF
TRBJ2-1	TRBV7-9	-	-	TGTGCCAGCAGCTTACAGGGGAACAATGAGCAGTTCTTC	CASSLQGNNEQFF
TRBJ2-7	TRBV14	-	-	TGTGCCAGCAGCCAAGCGGACCACTACGAGCAGTACTTC	CASSQADHYEQYF
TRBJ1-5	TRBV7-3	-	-	TGTGCCAGCAGCTTAGACCGAAATCAGCCCCAGCATTTT	CASSLDRNQPQHF
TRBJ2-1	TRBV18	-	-	TGTGCCAGCTCACCTCCGGACAGACCTTGGGGTGAGCAGTTCTTC	CASSPPDRPWGEQFF
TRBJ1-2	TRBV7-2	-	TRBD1	TGTGCCAGCAGCTCGGGACAGGGCGACTATGGCTACACCTTC	CASSSGQGDYGYTF
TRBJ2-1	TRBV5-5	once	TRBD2	TGTGCCAGCAGCTTGGTATCCCGAGCGGGGCCGAGCTCCTACAATGAGCAGTTCTTC	CASSLVSRAGPSSYNEQFF
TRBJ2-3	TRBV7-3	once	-	TGTGCCAGCAGCCGATTGGCAGGAGTGGGCACAGATACGCAGTATTTT	CASSRLAGVGTDTQYF
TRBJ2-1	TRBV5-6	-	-	TGTGCCAGCAGCTTTTCTAGGGGTAGGGTATACAATGAGCAGTTCTTC	CASSFSRGRVYNEQFF
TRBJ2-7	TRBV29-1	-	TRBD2	TGCAGCGTAAGGACTAGCGGGATAATGTCCTACGAGCAGTACTTC	CSVRTSGIMSYEQYF
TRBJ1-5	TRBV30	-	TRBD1	TGTGCCTGGGGACAGGCTAGCAATCAGCCCCAGCATTTT	CAWGQASNQPQHF
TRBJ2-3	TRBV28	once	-	TGTGCCAGCAGTCCATACACAGATACGCAGTATTTT	CASSPYTDTQYF
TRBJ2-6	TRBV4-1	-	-	TGCGCCAGCAGCCACAACTCTGGGGCCAACGTCCTGACTTTC	CASSHNSGANVLTF
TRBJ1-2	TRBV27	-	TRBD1	TGTGCCAGCAGTTTGGACAGGGGCTATGGCTACACCTTC	CASSLDRGYGYTF
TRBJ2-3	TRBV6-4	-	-	TGTGCCAGCAGTGTGGGGACGAGCCCTAGCACAGATACGCAGTATTTT	CASSVGTSPSTDTQYF